The clone carrying this T cell receptor gamma chain is medium-sized in the sample. Its antigen is not identified. TCRdb redid clone calling on the PCR reads using CATT. The sample shows about 4,000 gamma-chain clones, over 15% of them seen only once. The data belong to a study of human gamma delta and Vdelta1 T cells. Study results and limitations: Acute myeloid leukemia was reportedly broadly targeted by polyclonal Delta One T cells.

The V gene end was trimmed by 2 bases and the J gene end by 2 bases; junction bases not matched to a gene: 3. Germline loops: CDR1 EGSNGY, CDR2 YDSYNSKV. This CDR3 is 13 amino acids long. The chain recombines TRGV2 with TRGJ1 or TRGJ2. What was sequenced was Vdelta1 gamma-delta T cells from blood grown in culture (DOT cells). The TCR sequence derives from a human donor in good health. CDR3 protein: CATWDDDYYKKLF. The CDR3, as DNA: TGTGCCACCTGGGACGACGATTATTATAAGAAACTCTTT.